Each of the 13 T cell receptor beta chains below was sequenced from the same sample in a study of human T cells and chemical hapten exposure. TCRdb independently ran MiXCR on the RACE reads; one entry per CDR3 protein. The sample contains about 380,000 distinct CDR3 sequences, roughly 6.3% of which appear only once. Time point meaning: patch test 2, 6 weeks after DPC sensitization. The treatment denotes: therapeutic diphenylcyclopropenone sensitization with weekly scalp DPC. The sequencing here drew on whole blood, taken in connection with sensitization to the hapten diphenylcyclopropenone (DPC). These receptors were collected from a woman aged 18-30 years with alopecia areata. Some clones in this sample may be carry-over from other donors' samples.

The chain joins TRBV6-4 to TRBJ2-2; TRBD1 might be the D (6 bases). The CDR3 covers 16 residues. Germline assignment: CDR1 MRHNA and CDR2 SNTAGT. The V end lost 0 bases, the J end lost 6 bases, and 14 bases lay between the germline ends. CDR3 DNA sequence: TGTGCCAGCAGTGACTCGAGTGGGGGCGATCCCGGGGAGCTGTTTTTT. Encoded protein: CASSDSSGGDPGELFF.

To note about this clonotype: The conserved phenylalanine or tryptophan is not found at the CDR3 terminus, so this likely reflects a read error. The gene calls are TRBV5-1 and TRBJ2-7, with a tentative D call TRBD1 (6 bases). The germline V gene has CDR1 SGHRS and CDR2 YFSETQ. The CDR3 consists of 15 residues. Trimming removed 4 bases from V and 3 bases from J, with 17 bases in between. The CDR3 coding sequence is TGCGCCAGCAGCCCAAAGACAGGATCCGTCTACGAGCAGTACCTC. It is translated as CASSPKTGSVYEQYL.

This clonotype has just a few counts. The V call is TRBV6-1, the J call TRBJ1-1, with D maybe TRBD1 (5 bases). This CDR3 contains 15 residues. V gave up 4 bases and J gave up 4 bases, with 16 bases separating them. Per the germline V gene, CDR1 is MNHNS and CDR2 is SASEGT. The CDR3 spells CASSAAGTGRTEAFF. CDR3 sequence (DNA): TGTGCCAGCAGTGCGGCGGGGACTGGGCGCACTGAAGCTTTCTTT.

This clonotype was picked up a small number of times. This chain uses TRBV20-1 with TRBJ1-1, with a tentative D call TRBD1 (6 bases). V was trimmed by 0 bases and J by 4 bases, leaving 12 bases between them. CDR1 DFQATT and CDR2 SNEGSKA come from the germline V gene (reference sequence). The CDR3 sequence is 14 residues long. The CDR3 DNA reads as TGCAGTGCTAGAGAGCGGGGGGCATTCACTGAAGCTTTCTTT. Translation: CSARERGAFTEAFF.

This clonotype was counted ten times or more. V and J are TRBV13 and TRBJ1-1, with a tentative D call TRBD1 (6 bases). CDR1 and CDR2 (germline): PRHDT, FYEKMQ (reference sequence). Trimming cost V 3 bases and J 6 bases, with 8 bases left between them. The CDR3 runs 12 residues. In DNA form, the CDR3 reads TGTGCCAGCAGCTTCAGGGGCCCTGAAGCTTTCTTT. Translating gives CASSFRGPEAFF.

In this sample, this clonotype turned up many times. The CDR3 DNA reads as TGTGCCAGCAGCAGAGGGGACGGACGGGCTTTCTTT. It codes for CASSRGDGRAFF. The chain has TRBV7-9 and TRBJ1-1, with TRBD1 as a possible D gene (5 bases). The CDR3 has 12 amino acids. Trimming took off 5 bases at V and 11 bases at J, with 15 bases between the two ends. The germline V gene encodes CDR1 SEHNR and CDR2 FQNEAQ (reference sequence).

The chain is built from TRBV5-4 and TRBJ2-3, with no clear D. The CDR3 length is 13 residues. Trimming shortened V by 4 bases and J by 5 bases, and 11 bases separated the two germline ends. CDR1 and CDR2 (germline): SGHNT, YYREEE (reference sequence). CDR3 loop: CASSPDLRDTQYF. The CDR3 DNA reads as TGTGCCAGCAGCCCGGACCTGCGAGATACGCAGTATTTT. Looking up the rest from reference TRBV5-4 and TRBJ2-3 gives the full variable domain: ETGVTQSPTHLIKTRGQQVTLRCSSQSGHNTVSWYQQALGQGPQFIFQYYREEENGRGNFPPRFSGLQFPNYSSELNVNALELDDSALYLCASSPDLRDTQYFGPGTRLTVL.

The chain employs TRBV2 and TRBJ2-5; a weak D match, TRBD1 (5 bases). The V end lost 5 bases, the J end lost 4 bases, and 11 bases lay between the germline ends. The length of the CDR3 is 13 residues. Germline V gene lookup returns CDR1 SNHLY and CDR2 FYNNEI. This CDR3 reads CASSPQGAETQYF. The DNA of the CDR3 is TGTGCCAGCAGTCCCCAGGGTGCAGAGACCCAGTACTTC.

This clonotype turned up a few times. V gene TRBV7-2 combines with J gene TRBJ2-7; TRBD1 agrees at 9 bases. Germline CDR1 and CDR2: SGHTA and FQGNSA. V dropped 0 bases and J dropped 5; count of bases not matched to a gene: 8. CDR3 size: 16 residues. The CDR3 DNA sequence: TGTGCCAGCAGCTTAGCGCAGACAGGGGGTTTCAACGAGCAGTACTTC. Its translation is CASSLAQTGGFNEQYF.

This clonotype was counted many times. The chain combines TRBV28 with TRBJ1-6; a possible D gene is TRBD1 (5 bases). CDR1 and CDR2 from the germline V gene are MDHEN and SYDVKM. CDR3 length equals 12 residues. Trimming pared 2 bases from V and 17 bases from J, leaving 13 bases between. DNA of the CDR3: TGTGCCAGCAGTTTAGATGGGAGGGGCTTCCACTTT. Translated: CASSLDGRGFHF.

In this sample, this clonotype turned up many times. The CDR3 here is CASRFLRGLQPQHF. The DNA for the CDR3 is TGTGCCAGCAGGTTCCTGAGGGGGCTCCAGCCCCAGCATTTT. This chain joins TRBV28 and TRBJ1-5; 7 bases map to TRBD1. Germline lookup yields CDR1 MDHEN and CDR2 SYDVKM. The junction had 9 bases not matched to a gene; V was cut back by 6 bases and J by 7 bases. This CDR3 comprises 14 residues.

The chain joins TRBV7-2 to TRBJ1-6; D is unresolved. The CDR3 extends over 14 amino acids. V was cut by 7 bases and J by 7 bases, with 14 bases left in between. CDR1 is SGHTA, CDR2 FQGNSA, per germline. The chain's CDR3 is CASTLGPKNSPLHF. The CDR3 DNA sequence: TGTGCCAGCACCCTAGGTCCTAAAAATTCACCCCTCCACTTT.

This clonotype was detected ten times or more. The chain couples TRBV10-2 to TRBJ2-7; D may be TRBD2 (6 bases). The CDR3 is 13 amino acids. Trimming stripped 2 bases from V and 9 bases from J, with 14 bases between. CDR1 and CDR2 (germline): WSHSY, SAAADI. This CDR3 is CASSEVEGSGQYF. DNA for the CDR3: TGCGCCAGCAGTGAGGTGGAGGGAAGTGGGCAGTACTTC.